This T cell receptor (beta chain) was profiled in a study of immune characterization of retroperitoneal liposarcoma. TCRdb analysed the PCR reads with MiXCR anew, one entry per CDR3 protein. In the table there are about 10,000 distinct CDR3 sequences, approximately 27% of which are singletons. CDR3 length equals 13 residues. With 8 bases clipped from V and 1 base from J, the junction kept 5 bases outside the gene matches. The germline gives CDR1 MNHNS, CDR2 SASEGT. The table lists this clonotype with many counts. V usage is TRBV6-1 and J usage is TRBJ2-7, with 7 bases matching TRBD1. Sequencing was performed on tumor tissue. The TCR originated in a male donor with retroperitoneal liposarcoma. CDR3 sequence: CASQRGQSYEQYF. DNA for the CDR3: TGTGCCAGCCAACGGGGACAGTCCTACGAGCAGTACTTC.